The clone carrying this TCR beta chain appeared many times. Antigen specificity is unknown. The TCR beta library used iRepertoire HTBI primers with Arm-PCR amplification of CDR3. From the multiplex PCR reads, TCRdb called clonotypes with MiXCR, one entry per CDR3 protein. Of 550,000 or so distinct CDR3 sequences listed, 12% are singletons. The entry originates in a study of regulatory T cells in long-lasting Graves disease. Study-wide results and caveats: Reduced TCR diversity was observed in persistent Graves' patients versus newly diagnosed patients. The study found persistent patients shared more public clonotypes (about 3,000) than new patients (about 1,000).

Germline assignment: CDR1 SGHTA and CDR2 FQGTGA. The V and J ends lost 3 bases and 7 bases respectively, with 18 bases between them. This CDR3 region has 16 residues. Noted time point: newly diagnosed GD, antithyroid drugs for less than 3 months. Researchers made the TCR library from RNA that was extracted from PBMCs. Patients hailed from an endocrinology department in Xi'an, China. This sample also appeared in a second study, on T cells in Graves' hyperthyroidism and ophthalmopathy.

The sample consisted of peripheral blood mononuclear cells (PBMCs), taken at new diagnosis, from a patient treated with antithyroid drugs. This chain links TRBV7-3 with TRBJ2-2; tentatively, D is TRBD1 or TRBD2 (5 bases each). This sequence originates from a woman aged 30 to 39 with Graves disease. CDR3 bases: TGTGCCAGCAGCTTCTTCTCCGGGACCCCAGGCGGGGAGCTGTTTTTT. It specifies CASSFFSGTPGGELFF.